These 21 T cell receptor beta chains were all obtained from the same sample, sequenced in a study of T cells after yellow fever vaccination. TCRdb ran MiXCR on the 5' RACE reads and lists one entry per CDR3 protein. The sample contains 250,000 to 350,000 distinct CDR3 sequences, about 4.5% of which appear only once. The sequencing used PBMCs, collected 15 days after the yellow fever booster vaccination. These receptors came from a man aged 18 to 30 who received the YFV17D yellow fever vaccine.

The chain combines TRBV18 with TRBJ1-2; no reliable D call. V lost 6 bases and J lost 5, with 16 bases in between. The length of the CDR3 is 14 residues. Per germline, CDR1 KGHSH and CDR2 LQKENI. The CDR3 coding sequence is TGTGCCAGCTCCCCGGACGGAGGAACTTATGGCTACACCTTC. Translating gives CASSPDGGTYGYTF.

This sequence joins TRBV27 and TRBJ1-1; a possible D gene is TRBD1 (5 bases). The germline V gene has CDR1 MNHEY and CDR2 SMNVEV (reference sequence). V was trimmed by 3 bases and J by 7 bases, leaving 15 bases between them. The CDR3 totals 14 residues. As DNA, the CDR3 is TGTGCCAGCAGTTTGTGGGGGAATAACGGTGAAGCTTTCTTT. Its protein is CASSLWGNNGEAFF.

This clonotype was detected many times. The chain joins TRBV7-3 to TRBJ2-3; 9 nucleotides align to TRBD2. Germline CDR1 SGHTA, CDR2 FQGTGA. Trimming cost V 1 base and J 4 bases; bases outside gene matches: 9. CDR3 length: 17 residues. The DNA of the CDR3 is TGTGCCAGCAGCTTAAGAGCGGGAGCGGGGGGCCCAGATACGCAGTATTTT. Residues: CASSLRAGAGGPDTQYF.

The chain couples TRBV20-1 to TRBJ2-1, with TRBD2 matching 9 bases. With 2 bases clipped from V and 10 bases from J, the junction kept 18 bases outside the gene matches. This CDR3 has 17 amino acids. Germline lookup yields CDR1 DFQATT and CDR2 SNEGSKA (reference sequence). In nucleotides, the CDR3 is TGCAGTGCTAGAAATTGGGCGGGGGGGCCCCGGAAGGACGAGCAGTTCTTC. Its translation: CSARNWAGGPRKDEQFF.

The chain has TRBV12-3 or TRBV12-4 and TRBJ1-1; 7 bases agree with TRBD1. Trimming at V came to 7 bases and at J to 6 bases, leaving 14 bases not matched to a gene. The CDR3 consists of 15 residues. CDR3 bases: TGTGCCAGCACAGGGGGGGGGACCCTGTCCGCTGAAGCTTTCTTT. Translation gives CASTGGGTLSAEAFF.

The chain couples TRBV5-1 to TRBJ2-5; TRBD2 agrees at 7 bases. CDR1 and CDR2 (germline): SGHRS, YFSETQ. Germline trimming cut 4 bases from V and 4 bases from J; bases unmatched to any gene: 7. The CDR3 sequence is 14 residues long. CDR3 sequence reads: CASSDYSSGETQYF. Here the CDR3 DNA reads TGCGCCAGCAGCGATTATTCTAGCGGAGAGACCCAGTACTTC.

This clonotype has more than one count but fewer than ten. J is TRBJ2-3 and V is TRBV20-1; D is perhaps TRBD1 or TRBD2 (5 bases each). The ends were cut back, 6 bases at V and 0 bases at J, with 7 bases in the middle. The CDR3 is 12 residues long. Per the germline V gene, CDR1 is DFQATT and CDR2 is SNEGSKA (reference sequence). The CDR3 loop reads CSAWDSTDTQYF. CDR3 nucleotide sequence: TGCAGTGCATGGGACAGCACAGATACGCAGTATTTT.

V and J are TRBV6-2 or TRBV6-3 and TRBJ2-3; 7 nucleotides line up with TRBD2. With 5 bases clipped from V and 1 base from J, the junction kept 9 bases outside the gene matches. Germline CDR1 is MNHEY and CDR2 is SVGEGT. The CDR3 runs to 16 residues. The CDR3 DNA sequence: TGTGCCAGCAGTCAAGGGGACTATTCTCGCACAGATACGCAGTATTTT. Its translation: CASSQGDYSRTDTQYF.

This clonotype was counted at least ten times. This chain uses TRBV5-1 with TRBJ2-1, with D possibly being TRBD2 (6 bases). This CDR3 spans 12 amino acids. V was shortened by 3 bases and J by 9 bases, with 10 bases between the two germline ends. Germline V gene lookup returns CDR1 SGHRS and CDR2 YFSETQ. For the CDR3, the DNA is TGCGCCAGCAGCTGGGCGGGGCTTGAGCAGTTCTTC. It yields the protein CASSWAGLEQFF.

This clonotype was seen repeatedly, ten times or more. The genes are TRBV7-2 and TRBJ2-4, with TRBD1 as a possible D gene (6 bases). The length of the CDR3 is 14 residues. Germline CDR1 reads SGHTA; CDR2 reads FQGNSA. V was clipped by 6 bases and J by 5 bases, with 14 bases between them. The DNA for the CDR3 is TGTGCCAGCAGTGCCGTGGGGGCTGAAAACATTCAGTACTTC. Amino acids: CASSAVGAENIQYF.

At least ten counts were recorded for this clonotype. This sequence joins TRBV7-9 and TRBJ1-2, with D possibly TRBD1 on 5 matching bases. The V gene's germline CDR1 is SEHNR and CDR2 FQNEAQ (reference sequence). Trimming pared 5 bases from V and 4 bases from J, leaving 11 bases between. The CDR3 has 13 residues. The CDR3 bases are TGTGCCAGCAGCGTCGGGGGGGTCTATGGCTACACCTTC. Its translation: CASSVGGVYGYTF.

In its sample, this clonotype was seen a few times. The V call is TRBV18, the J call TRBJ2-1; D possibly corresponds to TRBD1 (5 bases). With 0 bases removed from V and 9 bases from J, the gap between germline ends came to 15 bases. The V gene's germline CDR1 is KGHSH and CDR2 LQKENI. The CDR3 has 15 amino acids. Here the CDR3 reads CASSPPGQGFGEQFF. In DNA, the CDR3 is TGTGCCAGCTCACCACCGGGGCAGGGCTTTGGTGAGCAGTTCTTC.

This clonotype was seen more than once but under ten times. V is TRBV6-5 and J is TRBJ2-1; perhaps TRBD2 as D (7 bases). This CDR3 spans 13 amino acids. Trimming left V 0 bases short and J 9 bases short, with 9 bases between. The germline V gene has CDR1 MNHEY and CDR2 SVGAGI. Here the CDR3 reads CASSYSRGAEQFF. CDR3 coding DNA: TGTGCCAGCAGTTACTCTCGGGGGGCTGAGCAGTTCTTC.

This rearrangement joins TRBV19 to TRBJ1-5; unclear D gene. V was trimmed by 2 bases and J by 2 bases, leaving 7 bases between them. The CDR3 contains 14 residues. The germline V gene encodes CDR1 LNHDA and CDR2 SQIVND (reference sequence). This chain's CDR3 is CASSILAGNQPQHF. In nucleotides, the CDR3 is TGTGCCAGTAGTATACTGGCGGGCAATCAGCCCCAGCATTTT.

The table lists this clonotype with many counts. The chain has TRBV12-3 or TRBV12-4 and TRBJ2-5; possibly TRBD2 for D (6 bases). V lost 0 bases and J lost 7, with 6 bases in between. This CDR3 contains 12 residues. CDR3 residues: CASSLAGGTQYF. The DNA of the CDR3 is TGTGCCAGCAGTTTAGCGGGGGGGACCCAGTACTTC.

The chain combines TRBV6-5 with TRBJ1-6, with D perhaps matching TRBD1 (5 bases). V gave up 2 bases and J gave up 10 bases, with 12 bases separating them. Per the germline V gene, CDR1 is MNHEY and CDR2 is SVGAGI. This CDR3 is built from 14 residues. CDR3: CASSYGGGGSPLHF. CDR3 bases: TGTGCCAGCAGTTACGGGGGTGGGGGGTCACCCCTCCACTTT.

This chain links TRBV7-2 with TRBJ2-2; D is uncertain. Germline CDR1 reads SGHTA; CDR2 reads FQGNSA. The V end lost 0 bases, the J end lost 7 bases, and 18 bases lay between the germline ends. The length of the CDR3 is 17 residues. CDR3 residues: CASSLAVSRIGGGELFF. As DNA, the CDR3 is TGTGCCAGCAGCTTAGCGGTTTCCCGGATAGGTGGCGGGGAGCTGTTTTTT.

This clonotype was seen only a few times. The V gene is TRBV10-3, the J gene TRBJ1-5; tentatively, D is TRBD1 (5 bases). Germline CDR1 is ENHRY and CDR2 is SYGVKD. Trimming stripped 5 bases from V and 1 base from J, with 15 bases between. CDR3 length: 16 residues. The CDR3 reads CAISTSGGGSNQPQHF. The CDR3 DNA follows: TGTGCCATCAGTACTTCTGGGGGGGGGAGCAATCAGCCCCAGCATTTT.

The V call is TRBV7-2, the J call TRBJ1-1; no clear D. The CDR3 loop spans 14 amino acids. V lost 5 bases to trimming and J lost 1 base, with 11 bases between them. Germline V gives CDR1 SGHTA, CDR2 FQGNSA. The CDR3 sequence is CASSPSPENTEAFF. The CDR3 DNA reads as TGTGCCAGCAGCCCAAGCCCTGAGAACACTGAAGCTTTCTTT. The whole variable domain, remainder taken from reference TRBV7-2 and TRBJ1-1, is GAGVSQSPSNKVTEKGKDVELRCDPISGHTALYWYRQSLGQGLEFLIYFQGNSAPDKSGLPSDRFSAERTGGSVSTLTIQRTQQEDSAVYLCASSPSPENTEAFFGQGTRLTVV.

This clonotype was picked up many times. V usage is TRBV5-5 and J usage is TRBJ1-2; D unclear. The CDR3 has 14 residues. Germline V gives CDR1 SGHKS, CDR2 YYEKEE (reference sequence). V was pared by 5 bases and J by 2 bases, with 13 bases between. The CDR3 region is CASRSRAANYGYTF. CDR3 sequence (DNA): TGTGCCAGCAGATCACGGGCCGCGAACTATGGCTACACCTTC.

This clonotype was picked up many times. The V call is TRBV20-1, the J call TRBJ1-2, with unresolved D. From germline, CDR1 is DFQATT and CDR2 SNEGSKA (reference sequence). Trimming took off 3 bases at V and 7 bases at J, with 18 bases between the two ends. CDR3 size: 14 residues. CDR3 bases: TGCAGTGCTAGGAACCCGGGCCCAGTGGGTGGCTACACCTTC. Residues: CSARNPGPVGGYTF.